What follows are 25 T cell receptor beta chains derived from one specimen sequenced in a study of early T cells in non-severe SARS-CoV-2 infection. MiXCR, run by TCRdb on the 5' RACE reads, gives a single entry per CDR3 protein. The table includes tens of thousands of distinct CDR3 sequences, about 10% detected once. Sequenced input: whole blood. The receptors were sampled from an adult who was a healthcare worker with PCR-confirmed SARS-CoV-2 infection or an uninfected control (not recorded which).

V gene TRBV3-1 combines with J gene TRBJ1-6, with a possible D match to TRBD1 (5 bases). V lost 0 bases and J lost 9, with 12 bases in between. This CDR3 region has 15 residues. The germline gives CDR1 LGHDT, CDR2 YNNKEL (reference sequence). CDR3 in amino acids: CASSQESSGRSPLHF. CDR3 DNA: TGTGCCAGCAGCCAAGAGTCTTCGGGACGTTCACCCCTCCACTTT.

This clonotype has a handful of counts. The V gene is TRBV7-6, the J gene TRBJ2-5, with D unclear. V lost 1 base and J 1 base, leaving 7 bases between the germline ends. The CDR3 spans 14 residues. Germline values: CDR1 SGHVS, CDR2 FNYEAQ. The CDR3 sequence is CASSLVETQETQYF. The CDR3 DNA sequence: TGTGCCAGCAGCTTAGTTGAGACCCAAGAGACCCAGTACTTC.

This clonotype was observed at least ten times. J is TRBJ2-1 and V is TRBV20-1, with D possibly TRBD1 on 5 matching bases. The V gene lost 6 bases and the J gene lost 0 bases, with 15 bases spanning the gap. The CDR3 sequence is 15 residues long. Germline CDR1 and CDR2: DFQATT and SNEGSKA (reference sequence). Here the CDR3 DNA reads TGCAGTGCACCCAGGGTCCCTGGCTCCTACAATGAGCAGTTCTTC. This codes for CSAPRVPGSYNEQFF.

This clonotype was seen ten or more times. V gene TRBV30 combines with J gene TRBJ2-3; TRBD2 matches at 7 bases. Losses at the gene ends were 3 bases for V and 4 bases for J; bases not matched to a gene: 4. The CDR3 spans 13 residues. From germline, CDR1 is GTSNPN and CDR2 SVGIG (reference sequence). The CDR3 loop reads CAWRAGESDTQYF. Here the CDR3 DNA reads TGTGCCTGGAGGGCGGGAGAGTCAGATACGCAGTATTTT.

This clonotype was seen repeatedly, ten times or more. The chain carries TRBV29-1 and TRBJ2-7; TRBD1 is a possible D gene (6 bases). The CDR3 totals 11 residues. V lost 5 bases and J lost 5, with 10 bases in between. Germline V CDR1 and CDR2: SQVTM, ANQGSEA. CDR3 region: CSVWDTHEQYF. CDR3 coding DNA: TGCAGCGTTTGGGACACCCACGAGCAGTACTTC.

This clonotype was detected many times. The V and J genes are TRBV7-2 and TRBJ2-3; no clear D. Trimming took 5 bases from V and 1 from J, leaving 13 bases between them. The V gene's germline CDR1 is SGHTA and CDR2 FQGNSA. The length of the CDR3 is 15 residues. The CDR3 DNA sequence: TGTGCCAGCAGCCGTCCCGCCCTACGCACAGATACGCAGTATTTT. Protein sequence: CASSRPALRTDTQYF.

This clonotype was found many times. CDR3 nucleotides: TGTGCCATCAGTGCGGGACTAGCGGTCACCGGGGAGCTGTTTTTT. It translates to CAISAGLAVTGELFF. The genes are TRBV10-3 and TRBJ2-2; 11 positions agree with TRBD2. Looked up from germline, CDR1 is ENHRY and CDR2 is SYGVKD. Germline trimming cut 4 bases from V and 4 bases from J; bases unmatched to any gene: 2. This CDR3 is 15 amino acids long.

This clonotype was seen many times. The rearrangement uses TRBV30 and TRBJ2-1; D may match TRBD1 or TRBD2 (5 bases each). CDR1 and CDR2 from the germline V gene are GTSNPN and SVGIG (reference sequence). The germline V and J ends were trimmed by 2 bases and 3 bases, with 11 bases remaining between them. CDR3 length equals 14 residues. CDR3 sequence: CAWSRDPVYNEQFF. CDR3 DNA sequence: TGTGCCTGGAGTAGGGACCCGGTCTACAATGAGCAGTTCTTC.

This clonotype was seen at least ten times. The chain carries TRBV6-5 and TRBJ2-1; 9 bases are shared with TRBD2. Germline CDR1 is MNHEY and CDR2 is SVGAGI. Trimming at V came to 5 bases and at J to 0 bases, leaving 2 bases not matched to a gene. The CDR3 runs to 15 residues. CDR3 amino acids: CASSPLAGSYNEQFF. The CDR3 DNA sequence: TGTGCCAGCAGTCCACTAGCGGGCTCCTACAATGAGCAGTTCTTC.

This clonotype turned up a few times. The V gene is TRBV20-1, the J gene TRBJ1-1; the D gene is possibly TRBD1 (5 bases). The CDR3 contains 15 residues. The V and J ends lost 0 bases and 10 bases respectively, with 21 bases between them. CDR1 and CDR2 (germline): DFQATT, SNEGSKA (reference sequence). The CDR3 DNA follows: TGCAGTGCTAGAGATTCTAGGCAGGGAGAGTCTCTAGCTTTCTTT. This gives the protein CSARDSRQGESLAFF.

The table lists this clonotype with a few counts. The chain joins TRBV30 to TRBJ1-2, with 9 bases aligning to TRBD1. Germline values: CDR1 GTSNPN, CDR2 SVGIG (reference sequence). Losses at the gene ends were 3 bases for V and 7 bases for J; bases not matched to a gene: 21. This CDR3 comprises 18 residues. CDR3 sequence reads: CAWSFNTGTGSLPSGYTF. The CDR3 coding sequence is TGTGCCTGGAGCTTTAATACCGGGACAGGGAGTCTCCCAAGTGGCTACACCTTC.

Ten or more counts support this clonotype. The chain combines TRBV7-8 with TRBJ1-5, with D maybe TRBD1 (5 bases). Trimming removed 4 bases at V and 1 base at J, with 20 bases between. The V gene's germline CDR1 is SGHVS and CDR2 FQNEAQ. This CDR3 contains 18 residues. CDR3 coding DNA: TGTGCCAGCAGCTCCGGTGAGAGGTATCGGGACAGCAATCAGCCCCAGCATTTT. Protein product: CASSSGERYRDSNQPQHF. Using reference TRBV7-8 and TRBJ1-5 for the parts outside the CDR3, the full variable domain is GAGVSQSPRYKVAKRGQDVALRCDPISGHVSLFWYQQALGQGPEFLTYFQNEAQLDKSGLPSDRFFAERPEGSVSTLKIQRTQQEDSAVYLCASSSGERYRDSNQPQHFGDGTRLSIL.

For the CDR3, the DNA is TGCAGCGTTGATAAACTCCGGGGGTATAGCAATCAGCCCCAGCATTTT. Translating it yields CSVDKLRGYSNQPQHF. The chain couples TRBV29-1 to TRBJ1-5; D possibly corresponds to TRBD1 (5 bases). V was trimmed by 3 bases and J by 0 bases, leaving 15 bases between them. Germline V gene data show CDR1 as SQVTM and CDR2 as ANQGSEA. The CDR3 has 16 amino acids.

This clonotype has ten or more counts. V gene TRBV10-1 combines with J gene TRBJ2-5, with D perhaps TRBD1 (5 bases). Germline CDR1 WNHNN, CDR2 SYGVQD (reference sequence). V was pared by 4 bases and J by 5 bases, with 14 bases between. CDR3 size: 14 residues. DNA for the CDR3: TGCGCCAGCAGTGGAGACACCCCAGGGGAGACCCAGTACTTC. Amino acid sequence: CASSGDTPGETQYF.

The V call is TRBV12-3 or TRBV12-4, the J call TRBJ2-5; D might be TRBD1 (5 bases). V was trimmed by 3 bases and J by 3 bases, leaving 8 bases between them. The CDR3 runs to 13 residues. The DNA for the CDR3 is TGTGCCAGCAGTTTCGGCAGGGAAGAGACCCAGTACTTC. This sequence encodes CASSFGREETQYF.

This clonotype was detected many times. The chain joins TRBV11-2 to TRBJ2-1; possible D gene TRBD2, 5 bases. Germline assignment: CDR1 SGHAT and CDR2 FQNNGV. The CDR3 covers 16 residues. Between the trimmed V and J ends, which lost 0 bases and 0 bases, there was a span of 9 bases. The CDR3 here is CASSLEAGNSYNEQFF. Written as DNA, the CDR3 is TGTGCCAGCAGCTTAGAAGCCGGGAACTCCTACAATGAGCAGTTCTTC.

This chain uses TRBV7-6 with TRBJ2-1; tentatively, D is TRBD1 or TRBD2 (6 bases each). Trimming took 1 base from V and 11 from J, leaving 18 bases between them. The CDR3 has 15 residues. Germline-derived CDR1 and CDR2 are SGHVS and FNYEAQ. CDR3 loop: CASSLVGGPASKQFF. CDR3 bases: TGTGCCAGCAGCTTAGTGGGGGGCCCTGCCAGCAAGCAGTTCTTC.

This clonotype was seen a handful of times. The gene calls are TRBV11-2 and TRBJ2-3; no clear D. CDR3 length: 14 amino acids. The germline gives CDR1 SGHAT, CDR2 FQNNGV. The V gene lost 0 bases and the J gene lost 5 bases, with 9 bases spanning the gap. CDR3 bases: TGTGCCAGCAGCTTAGATAACGCCGGAGATACGCAGTATTTT. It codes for CASSLDNAGDTQYF. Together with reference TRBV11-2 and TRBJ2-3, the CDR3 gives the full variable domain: EAGVAQSPRYKIIEKRQSVAFWCNPISGHATLYWYQQILGQGPKLLIQFQNNGVVDDSQLPKDRFSAERLKGVDSTLKIQPAKLEDSAVYLCASSLDNAGDTQYFGPGTRLTVL.

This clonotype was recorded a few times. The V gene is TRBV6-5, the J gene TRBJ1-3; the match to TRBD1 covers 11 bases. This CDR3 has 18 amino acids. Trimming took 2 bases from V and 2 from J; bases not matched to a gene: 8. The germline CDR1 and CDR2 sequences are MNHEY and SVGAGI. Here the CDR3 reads CASSYGTGGNLAGNTIYF. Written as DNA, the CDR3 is TGTGCCAGCAGTTACGGGACAGGGGGTAATCTGGCTGGAAACACCATATATTTT.

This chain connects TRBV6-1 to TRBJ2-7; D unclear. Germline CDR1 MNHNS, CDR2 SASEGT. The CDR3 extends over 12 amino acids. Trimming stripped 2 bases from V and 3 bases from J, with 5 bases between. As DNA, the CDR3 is TGTGCCAGCAGTGAATTTGTCTACGAGCAGTACTTC. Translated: CASSEFVYEQYF.

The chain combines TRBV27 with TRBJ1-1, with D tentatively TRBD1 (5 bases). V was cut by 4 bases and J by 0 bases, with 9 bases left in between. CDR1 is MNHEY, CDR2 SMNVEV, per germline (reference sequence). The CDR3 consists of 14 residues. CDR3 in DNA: TGTGCCAGCAGTTATCAGGGCATGAACACTGAAGCTTTCTTT. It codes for CASSYQGMNTEAFF.

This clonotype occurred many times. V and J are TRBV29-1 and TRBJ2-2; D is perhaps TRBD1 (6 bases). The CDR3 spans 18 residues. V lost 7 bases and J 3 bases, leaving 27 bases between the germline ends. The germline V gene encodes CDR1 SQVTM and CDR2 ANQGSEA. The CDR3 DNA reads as TGCAGCGCCCAAAAAGACGGACAGCCTAATTGGGACACCGGGGAGCTGTTTTTT. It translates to CSAQKDGQPNWDTGELFF.

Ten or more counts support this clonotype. CDR3 amino acids: CSAESMDTDTQYF. DNA for the CDR3: TGCAGCGCCGAGAGTATGGACACAGATACGCAGTATTTT. The rearrangement uses TRBV29-1 and TRBJ2-3; no clear D. Trimming took off 7 bases at V and 2 bases at J, with 13 bases between the two ends. The CDR3 runs to 13 residues. Per the germline V gene, CDR1 is SQVTM and CDR2 is ANQGSEA.

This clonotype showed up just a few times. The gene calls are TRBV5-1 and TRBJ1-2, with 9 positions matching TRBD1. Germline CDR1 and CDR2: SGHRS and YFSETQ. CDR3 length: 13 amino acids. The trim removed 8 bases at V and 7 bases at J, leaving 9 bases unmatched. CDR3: CASRDRGELGYTF. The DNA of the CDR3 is TGCGCCAGTCGAGACAGGGGGGAGCTTGGCTACACCTTC.

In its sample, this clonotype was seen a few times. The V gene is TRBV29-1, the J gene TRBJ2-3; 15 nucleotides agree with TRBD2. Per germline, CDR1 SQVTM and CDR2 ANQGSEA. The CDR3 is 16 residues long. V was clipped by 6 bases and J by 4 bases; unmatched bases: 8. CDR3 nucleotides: TGCAGCGTCTTGGGGACTAGCGGGGGGCAGTCAGATACGCAGTATTTT. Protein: CSVLGTSGGQSDTQYF.